These 29 T cell receptor beta chains originate from one sample sequenced in a study of siplizumab effects on memory and regulatory T cells. Here immunoSEQ multiplex PCR was the method, and the copy in TCRdb shows in-frame clones only, minus some. The repertoire holds about 82,000 clones, with about nine tenths as singletons. Sequenced input: Tregs sorted from blood. The origin of the receptors is a human donor in good health.

The rearrangement links TRBV5-5 to TRBJ1-4; TRBD1 agrees at 11 bases. CDR1 SGHKS and CDR2 YYEKEE come from the germline V gene (reference sequence). The J segment lost 0 bases and the V segment lost 4 bases, leaving 5 bases of the junction unmatched. The CDR3 sequence is 17 residues long. For the CDR3, the DNA is TGTGCCAGCAGCCACCGGACAGGGGGCGCAACTAATGAAAAACTGTTTTTT. Its protein is CASSHRTGGATNEKLFF.

This rearrangement joins TRBV5-1 to TRBJ2-7; 9 bases agree with TRBD1. Germline trimming cut 7 bases from V and 4 bases from J; bases unmatched to any gene: 9. The length of the CDR3 is 14 residues. The germline V gene encodes CDR1 SGHRS and CDR2 YFSETQ. For the CDR3, the DNA is TGCGCCAGCGCCCTCCGGGACAGGGAGTACGAGCAGTACTTC. Translation gives CASALRDREYEQYF. The full variable domain, completed using reference TRBV5-1 and TRBJ2-7, is KAGVTQTPRYLIKTRGQQVTLSCSPISGHRSVSWYQQTPGQGLQFLFEYFSETQRNKGNFPGRFSGRQFSNSRSEMNVSTLELGDSALYLCASALRDREYEQYFGPGTRLTVT.

J is TRBJ1-2 and V is TRBV11-3, with D uncertain. Trimming took 2 bases from V and 7 from J, leaving 11 bases between them. The CDR3 has 13 amino acids. CDR1 and CDR2 (germline): SGHNT, YENEEA. The CDR3 loop is CASSLIMVCGYTF. CDR3 coding DNA: TGTGCCAGCAGCTTAATTATGGTCTGTGGCTACACCTTC.

The rearrangement joins TRBV6-5 to TRBJ2-3; tentatively, D is TRBD1 or TRBD2 (5 bases each). Germline CDR1 is MNHEY and CDR2 is SVGAGI. Trimming cost V 3 bases and J 6 bases, with 13 bases left between them. The CDR3 contains 14 residues. In nucleotides, the CDR3 is TGTGCCAGCAGTTATCGGGGCGCGAGGGATACGCAGTATTTT. Its translation: CASSYRGARDTQYF.

This clone was seen a single time. The chain recombines TRBV7-8 with TRBJ1-3; D uncertain. Trimming pared 1 base from V and 0 bases from J, leaving 7 bases between. Germline CDR1 SGHVS, CDR2 FQNEAQ. The CDR3 runs 15 residues. The CDR3 loop is CASSLVSISGNTIYF. CDR3 bases: TGTGCCAGCAGCTTAGTATCTATCTCTGGAAACACCATATATTTT.

This chain joins TRBV5-1 and TRBJ1-4; maybe TRBD1 (5 bases). The V gene lost 0 bases and the J gene lost 6 bases, with 9 bases spanning the gap. The length of the CDR3 is 14 residues. Germline CDR1 SGHRS, CDR2 YFSETQ. CDR3 in DNA: TGCGCCAGCAGCTTGGTTGACAGCCATGAAAAACTGTTTTTT. Protein sequence: CASSLVDSHEKLFF.

A single count supports this clone. The J gene is TRBJ2-7, the V gene TRBV5-1; tentatively, D is TRBD1 (6 bases). Trimming took off 2 bases at V and 3 bases at J, with 12 bases between the two ends. CDR1 and CDR2 (germline): SGHRS, YFSETQ. This CDR3 has 14 residues. CDR3 in amino acids: CASSFGEGVYEQYF. The CDR3 region has the DNA TGCGCCAGCAGCTTCGGCGAGGGGGTCTACGAGCAGTACTTC.

The V and J genes are TRBV5-1 and TRBJ2-5; 7 bases match TRBD2. V dropped 0 bases and J dropped 4; count of bases not matched to a gene: 3. Germline V CDR1 and CDR2: SGHRS, YFSETQ. CDR3 length: 14 residues. CDR3 protein: CASSLGGRGETQYF. DNA for the CDR3: TGCGCCAGCAGCTTGGGAGGGAGGGGAGAGACCCAGTACTTC.

The chain joins TRBV4-3 to TRBJ2-1; D possibly uses TRBD1 or TRBD2 (6 bases each). The CDR3 is made up of 18 amino acids. Germline V gene data show CDR1 as LGHNA and CDR2 as YSLEER. Trimming left V 2 bases short and J 0 bases short, with 17 bases between. The CDR3 DNA reads as TGCGCCAGCAGCCAAAGGGGCGGAAGGGGGGCCTCCTACAATGAGCAGTTCTTC. As protein: CASSQRGGRGASYNEQFF.

The chain uses TRBV15 and TRBJ2-4; the D is unclear. Germline loops: CDR1 LNHNV, CDR2 YYDKDF (reference sequence). V gave up 0 bases and J gave up 8 bases, with 11 bases separating them. CDR3 length: 14 residues. CDR3 loop: CATSRDRVWDIQYF. The CDR3 coding sequence is TGTGCCACCAGCAGAGATAGGGTGTGGGACATTCAGTACTTC.

The chain carries TRBV7-2 and TRBJ1-2; D is undetermined. CDR1 is SGHTA and CDR2 is FQGNSA in the germline V gene. This CDR3 is built from 13 residues. The V end lost 5 bases, the J end lost 8 bases, and 15 bases lay between the germline ends. CDR3 coding DNA: TGTGCCAGCAGCCTCCTTGAGGGTATAGGCTACACCTTC. This sequence encodes CASSLLEGIGYTF.

V is TRBV2 and J is TRBJ1-3, with a weak D call TRBD1 (5 bases). This CDR3 has 12 residues. Between the trimmed V and J ends, which lost 7 bases and 6 bases, there was a span of 10 bases. Germline values: CDR1 SNHLY, CDR2 FYNNEI. The CDR3 protein is CASKGLANTIYF. The CDR3 nucleotides are TGTGCCAGCAAGGGGTTGGCAAACACCATATATTTT.

In this sample, this clone is medium-sized. This chain links TRBV19 with TRBJ1-2, with D maybe TRBD1 (5 bases). The CDR3 covers 14 residues. Germline loops: CDR1 LNHDA, CDR2 SQIVND (reference sequence). Trimming left V 1 base short and J 3 bases short, with 9 bases between. The CDR3 region is CASSIVEGHYGYTF. The CDR3, as DNA: TGTGCCAGTAGTATAGTGGAGGGACACTATGGCTACACCTTC. The variable domain in full, with the rest retrieved from reference TRBV19 and TRBJ1-2, is DGGITQSPKYLFRKEGQNVTLSCEQNLNHDAMYWYRQDPGQGLRLIYYSQIVNDFQKGDIAEGYSVSREKKESFPLTVTSAQKNPTAFYLCASSIVEGHYGYTFGSGTRLTVV.

V gene TRBV6-1 combines with J gene TRBJ1-4; 7 bases match TRBD1. The germline V gene has CDR1 MNHNS and CDR2 SASEGT. The CDR3 has 14 amino acids. The V segment lost 7 bases and the J segment 4 bases; nucleotides outside the gene matches: 6. As DNA, the CDR3 is TGTGCCAGCAAAGGGGGCGCGGGTAATGAAAAACTGTTTTTT. This gives the protein CASKGGAGNEKLFF.

This clone was found a few times. The chain joins TRBV12-2 to TRBJ2-3; the table's D call, TRBD1, has no DNA check behind it. TRBV12-2 constitutes a pseudogene. The CDR3 spans 15 residues. CDR3: CASRRLPGHTDTQYF. CDR3 DNA sequence: TGTGCAAGTCGCCGTTTACCAGGGCACACAGATACGCAGTATTTT.

This clone came up once. The chain recombines TRBV7-9 with TRBJ1-2, with 7 positions matching TRBD1. This CDR3 region has 15 residues. V lost 0 bases and J lost 5; bases outside the gene matches: 6. Germline V gene sequence: CDR1 SEHNR, CDR2 FQNEAQ (reference sequence). CDR3 in DNA: TGTGCCAGCAGCTTAGCCCGACAGGGTGGATATGGCTACACCTTC. This gives the protein CASSLARQGGYGYTF. The full variable domain, rest sourced from reference TRBV7-9 and TRBJ1-2, is DTGVSQNPRHKITKRGQNVTFRCDPISEHNRLYWYRQTLGQGPEFLTYFQNEAQLEKSRLLSDRFSAERPKGSFSTLEIQRTEQGDSAMYLCASSLARQGGYGYTFGSGTRLTVV.

The rearrangement joins TRBV9 to TRBJ2-2; D possibly corresponds to TRBD1 (6 bases). From germline, CDR1 is SGDLS and CDR2 YYNGEE. Trimming shortened V by 0 bases and J by 2 bases, and 11 bases separated the two germline ends. The CDR3 is made up of 16 amino acids. The CDR3 region is CASSVGGRGNTGELFF. CDR3 bases: TGTGCCAGCAGCGTAGGCGGCAGGGGAAACACCGGGGAGCTGTTTTTT.

The chain recombines TRBV19 with TRBJ1-5; 9 nucleotides agree with TRBD1. Per the germline V gene, CDR1 is LNHDA and CDR2 is SQIVND (reference sequence). V lost 7 bases and J lost 1; bases outside the gene matches: 5. This CDR3 region has 15 residues. The CDR3 bases are TGTGCCAGTACTCAACAGGGGGCAAGCAATCAGCCCCAGCATTTT. This codes for CASTQQGASNQPQHF.

V and J are TRBV5-1 and TRBJ1-4; weak D call: TRBD1 (6 bases). This CDR3 spans 14 amino acids. Per germline, CDR1 SGHRS and CDR2 YFSETQ. The V end lost 4 bases, the J end lost 7 bases, and 14 bases lay between the germline ends. CDR3 amino acids: CASSKGGYSEKLFF. The CDR3 bases are TGCGCCAGCAGCAAGGGGGGGTATTCTGAAAAACTGTTTTTT.

The gene calls are TRBV19 and TRBJ1-1, with a weak D call TRBD1 (6 bases). CDR1 and CDR2 from the germline V gene are LNHDA and SQIVND (reference sequence). CDR3 length: 17 residues. V shed 1 base and J shed 0 bases, with 15 bases lying between them. The CDR3 loop reads CASSIGGGVGVNTEAFF. CDR3 bases: TGTGCCAGTAGTATAGGTGGGGGCGTGGGGGTGAACACTGAAGCTTTCTTT.

The CDR3 sequence: CASSVESGTGGFISYEQYF. The CDR3 DNA reads as TGTGCCAGCAGCGTAGAGTCAGGGACAGGGGGCTTTATCTCCTACGAGCAGTACTTC. The rearrangement uses TRBV9 and TRBJ2-7, with 12 bases identical to TRBD1. The CDR3 spans 19 residues. In germline, CDR1 is SGDLS, CDR2 YYNGEE. V gave up 0 bases and J gave up 0 bases; unmatched junction bases: 10.

V is TRBV19 and J is TRBJ1-1, with 9 bases that match TRBD1. Per the germline V gene, CDR1 is LNHDA and CDR2 is SQIVND (reference sequence). The J segment lost 9 bases and the V segment lost 7 bases, leaving 18 bases of the junction unmatched. CDR3 length: 16 residues. The CDR3 region has the DNA TGTGCCAGTACCGACTTACCGGGACAGGGATTAGGGAAAGCTTTCTTT. This codes for CASTDLPGQGLGKAFF. The variable domain in full, with the rest retrieved from reference TRBV19 and TRBJ1-1, is DGGITQSPKYLFRKEGQNVTLSCEQNLNHDAMYWYRQDPGQGLRLIYYSQIVNDFQKGDIAEGYSVSREKKESFPLTVTSAQKNPTAFYLCASTDLPGQGLGKAFFGQGTRLTVV.

This chain links TRBV4-1 with TRBJ2-1; TRBD2 is a possible D gene (7 bases). V gave up 4 bases and J gave up 9 bases, with 34 bases separating them. CDR3 length: 20 amino acids. The germline V gene has CDR1 MGHRA and CDR2 YSYEKL. CDR3: CASSRIYGLGGIRGTGEQFF. The CDR3 region has the DNA TGCGCCAGCAGCCGTATCTACGGACTAGGGGGGATTCGGGGTACTGGTGAGCAGTTCTTC.

The genes are TRBV5-1 and TRBJ2-7, with D perhaps TRBD1 (6 bases). The germline gives CDR1 SGHRS, CDR2 YFSETQ. V was pared by 6 bases and J by 9 bases, with 19 bases between. The CDR3 contains 13 residues. The CDR3 protein is CASTDRSFRGQYF. CDR3 nucleotides: TGCGCCAGCACGGACAGAAGTTTTCGCGGGCAGTACTTC.

The genes are TRBV29-1 and TRBJ2-2; weak D call: TRBD1 (5 bases). Germline V CDR1 and CDR2: SQVTM, ANQGSEA. This CDR3 contains 14 residues. V lost 4 bases to trimming and J lost 5 bases, with 14 bases between them. The CDR3 nucleotides read TGCAGCGTTGTTTGGGGCACTTTAACCGGGGAGCTGTTTTTT. This gives the protein CSVVWGTLTGELFF.

The V call is TRBV5-1, the J call TRBJ1-2; D might be TRBD1 (5 bases). Per the germline V gene, CDR1 is SGHRS and CDR2 is YFSETQ. Deletions cut 0 bases from V and 5 bases from J, with 14 bases between. This CDR3 spans 15 amino acids. CDR3 loop: CASSLGDGSFYGYTF. CDR3 coding DNA: TGCGCCAGCAGCTTGGGGGACGGATCCTTTTATGGCTACACCTTC.

Details on this clone: Germline and junction disagree at one end, which may indicate a read error. Other nucleotide sequences from this sample produce the same CDR3. This chain links TRBV2 with TRBJ1-1; TRBD1 aligns across 8 bases. CDR3 length equals 15 residues. From germline, CDR1 is SNHLY and CDR2 FYNNEI. CDR3 in amino acids: CASIVTGAPNTEAFF. The CDR3 DNA follows: TGTGCCAGCATCGTGACAGGGGCCCCGAACACTGAGGCTTTCTTT.

This CDR3 is CSVDVTGGTGELFF. The DNA for the CDR3 is TGCAGCGTTGACGTGACAGGTGGGACCGGGGAGCTGTTTTTT. This rearrangement joins TRBV29-1 to TRBJ2-2; D is possibly TRBD1 (6 bases). V gave up 3 bases and J gave up 5 bases, with 13 bases separating them. CDR3 length: 14 amino acids. Germline assignment: CDR1 SQVTM and CDR2 ANQGSEA.

In this sample, this clone turned up once. J is TRBJ1-1 and V is TRBV30; unclear D gene. V was pared by 0 bases and J by 5 bases, with 4 bases between. Germline assignment: CDR1 GTSNPN and CDR2 SVGIG (reference sequence). The CDR3 is made up of 11 amino acids. The CDR3 DNA is TGTGCCTGGAGTGTAGGGACTGAAGCTTTCTTT. Translation: CAWSVGTEAFF. Full variable domain (remainder filled in from reference TRBV30 and TRBJ1-1): SQTIHQWPATLVQPVGSPLSLECTVEGTSNPNLYWYRQAAGRGLQLLFYSVGIGQISSEVPQNLSASRPQDRQFILSSKKLLLSDSGFYLCAWSVGTEAFFGQGTRLTVV.